This T cell receptor beta chain was observed in a study of blood T cell repertoires in COVID-19. The method was immunoSEQ multiplex PCR; TCRdb's version includes in-frame clones alone and lacks a portion of them. The sample shows about 190,000 clones, approximately 88% of them seen only once. This CDR3 has 13 amino acids. Germline V lookup: CDR1 SNHLY, CDR2 FYNNEI. The J segment lost 7 bases and the V segment lost 6 bases, leaving 5 bases of the junction unmatched. The TCR sequence derives from a man aged 40-55 years with acute or convalescent COVID-19. The chain employs TRBV2 and TRBJ1-5; TRBD1 matches at 8 bases. Input material: peripheral blood. Here the CDR3 reads CASRSQGGQPQHF. The CDR3 coding sequence is TGTGCCAGCAGGTCACAGGGGGGACAGCCCCAGCATTTT.